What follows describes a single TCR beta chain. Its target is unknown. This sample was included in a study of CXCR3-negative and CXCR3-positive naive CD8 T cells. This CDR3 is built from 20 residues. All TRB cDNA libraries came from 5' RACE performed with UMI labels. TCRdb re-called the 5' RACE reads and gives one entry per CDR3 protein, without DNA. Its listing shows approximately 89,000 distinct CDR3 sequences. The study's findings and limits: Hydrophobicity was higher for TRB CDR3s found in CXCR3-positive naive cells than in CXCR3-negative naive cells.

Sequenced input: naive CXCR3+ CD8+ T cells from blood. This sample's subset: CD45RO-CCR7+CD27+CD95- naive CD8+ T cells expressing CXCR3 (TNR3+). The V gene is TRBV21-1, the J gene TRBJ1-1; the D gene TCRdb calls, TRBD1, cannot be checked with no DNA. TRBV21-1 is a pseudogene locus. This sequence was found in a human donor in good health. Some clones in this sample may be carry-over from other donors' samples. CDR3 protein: CASPDQSGTGPHIRNTEAFF.